This T cell receptor (beta chain) was observed in a study of PD-1 blockade in classical Hodgkin lymphoma (dated by TCRdb to the early 2020s). General notes on the study: A peripheral blood immune signature of response to PD-1 blockade in classical Hodgkin lymphoma was defined using TCR beta sequencing and CyTOF.

The Qiagen DNeasy kit was used to extract genomic DNA both from unsorted PBMCs and from the negatively selected CD4+ and CD8+ fractions. TCR beta CDR3 regions were amplified by immunoSEQ multiplex PCR using primers annealing to V and J segments. A synthetic immune receptor repertoire was used to minimize amplification bias, and any residual bias was removed computationally once sequencing was done. Processing in the source paper ran as follows. Custom Python scripts were used to quantify repertoire diversity as the Shannon entropy index. The unsorted, CD4+ and CD8+ repertoires were each analyzed separately, with the exception of combined analyses, where CD4+ and CD8+ sequences were merged in silico. The immuneACCESS repertoire file appears here via TCRdb, limited to in-frame rearrangements. These files lack a portion of the clones; in checked studies, under half of the deficit traces to unresolved V genes, and the cause of the others is not known. That table is the source of V, J and clone size, and D and trimming were worked out from the DNA. This sample comprises roughly 70,000 clones, 93% of them detected only once. Of the sample, about 2.6% is held by the ten largest clones.

The time point label on this specimen signifies: newly diagnosed, previously untreated cHL patient sample. To serve as a comparison group for the relapsed/refractory trial patients, PBMCs were sequenced from patients with newly diagnosed, previously untreated classical Hodgkin lymphoma. Peripheral blood was collected in 8 mL Vacutainer Cell Preparation Tubes, from which PBMCs were isolated by centrifugation and then cryopreserved. The CDR3 covers 14 residues, taking in both the cysteine and the phenylalanine. Just the 42-base CDR3 DNA is kept, in frame starting at base 1. Deletion took 0 bases off V and 1 base off J, with a span of 7 bases between the germline ends. The germline V gene supplies CDR1 SGDLS and CDR2 YYNGEE. What the authors observed across the whole study: The study was restricted to a single clinical trial cohort, and the causes of repertoire differences, possibly disease activity or prior therapy, were left undefined. Newly diagnosed patients were reported to have lower baseline TCR diversity than healthy donors, and relapsed/refractory patients were reported to have lower baseline TCR diversity still.

This clone was seen more than once but under ten times. Its binding antigen is unknown. Nothing much larger sits one base from this clone, and base qualities are not available. In this chain, TRBV9 is recombined with TRBJ1-1; the D gene lacks a confident call. The sequencing sample was made of peripheral blood mononuclear cells (PBMCs). This receptor was identified in a human donor with classical Hodgkin lymphoma. This receptor carries the CDR3 CASSVGPENTEAFF. The nucleotides are TGTGCCAGCAGCGTAGGACCGGAGAACACTGAAGCTTTCTTT. The variable domain in full, with residues beyond the CDR3 obtained from the reference TRBV9 and TRBJ1-1 genes, is DSGVTQTPKHLITATGQRVTLRCSPRSGDLSVYWYQQSLDQGLQFLIQYYNGEERAKGNILERFSAQQFPDLHSELNLSSLELGDSALYFCASSVGPENTEAFFGQGTRLTVV.